This TCR beta chain derives from a study of blood T cell repertoires in COVID-19. About the study: Spain, Italy and the United States supplied samples that represented acute and convalescent COVID-19. Sample material is recorded as cDNA or gDNA derived from T cells, B-cell-depleted T cells, or PBMCs.

In the authors' methods: Using reference gene primer amplification, nucleated cell counts were estimated. Assay: immunoSEQ multiplex PCR; the TCRdb copy retains only in-frame clones and omits some. That table furnishes V, J and clone size, whereas the DNA furnished D and trimming. The table lists hundreds of thousands of clones, roughly 86% of them singletons. This TCR was recovered from a human donor in a cohort sampled during active COVID-19. The specimen sequenced was peripheral blood.

The CDR3 DNA reads TGTGCCAGCAGCCCGCACCCCCTCCGGGAGGCGACCCACGAGCAGTACTTC. Amino acids: CASSPHPLREATHEQYF. The chain combines TRBV4-2 with TRBJ2-7, with 7 bases identical to TRBD2. V gave up 4 bases and J gave up 5 bases; unmatched junction bases: 17. Germline-derived CDR1 and CDR2 are LGHNA and YNFKEQ. The CDR3 runs to 17 residues.